A selection of T cell receptor beta chains follows, all from one sample in a study of shared clonotypes between healthy human individuals. TCRdb's table, derived via immunoSEQ multiplex PCR, lists solely in-frame clones and lacks some. Among 1.5 million to 2.5 million clones, about 95% were seen once, and the ten largest hold 1% to 1.5%. The sequenced material came from naive CD8+ T cells sorted from blood. The source of these receptors is a man in his late teens or twenties in good health. The CDR3 runs from the conserved cysteine through the conserved F or W.

>TRBV2
CASSEGAESSYNEQFF
>TRBV27
CASRGQGANEQYF
>TRBV28
CASSFRDSNQPQHF
>TRBV6-1
CASSERGVYEQYF
>TRBV9
CASSVATGGRETQYF
>TRBV19
CASSPYPGDSLANYGYTF
>TRBV27
CASSSTGRYDEQYF
>TRBV10-2
CASSEGGTGELFF
>TRBV6-1
CASSESGGGAQEQFF
>TRBV11-3
CASSDRQTGELFF
>TRBV19
CASSIDQSGSYEQYF
>TRBV4-3
CASSQTQGGLYEQYF
>TRBV6-5
CASSPGWGANEKLFF
>TRBV13
CASSLRQGRAEQYF
>TRBV7-3
CASSLGYLGINNEQFF
>TRBV7-9
CASSRAGTGEYEQYF
>TRBV28
CASSLEPGQGKNNEQFF
>TRBV27
CASSFSPGTAFNEQFF
>TRBV12-5
CASGLFTGGGTEAFF
>TRBV13
CASSLQGSSTDTQYF
>TRBV7-6
CASSPLMEGGEAFF
>TRBV19
CASSIQGSYEQYF
>TRBV19
CASRVKQVFGTEAFF